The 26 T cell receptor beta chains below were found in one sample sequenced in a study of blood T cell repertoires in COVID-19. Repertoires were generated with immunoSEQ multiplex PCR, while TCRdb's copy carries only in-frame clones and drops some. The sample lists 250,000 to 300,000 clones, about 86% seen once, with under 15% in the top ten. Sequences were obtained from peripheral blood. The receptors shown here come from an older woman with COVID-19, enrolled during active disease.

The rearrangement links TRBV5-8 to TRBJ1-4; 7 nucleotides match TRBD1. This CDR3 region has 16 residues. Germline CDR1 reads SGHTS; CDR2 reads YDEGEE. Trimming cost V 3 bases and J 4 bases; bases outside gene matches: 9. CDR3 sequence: CASSSTGTEINEKLFF. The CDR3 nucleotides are TGTGCCAGCAGCTCGACCGGGACAGAGATTAATGAAAAACTGTTTTTT. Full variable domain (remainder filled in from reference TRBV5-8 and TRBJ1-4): EAGVTQSPTHLIKTRGQQATLRCSPISGHTSVYWYQQALGLGLQFLLWYDEGEERNRGNFPPRFSGRQFPNYSSELNVNALELEDSALYLCASSSTGTEINEKLFFGSGTQLSVL.

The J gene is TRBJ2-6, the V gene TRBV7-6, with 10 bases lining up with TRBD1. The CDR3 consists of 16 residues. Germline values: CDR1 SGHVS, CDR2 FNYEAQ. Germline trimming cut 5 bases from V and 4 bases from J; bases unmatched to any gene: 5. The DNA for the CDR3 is TGTGCCAGCAGCCCGGGACAGGGGTTCGGGGCCAACGTCCTGACTTTC. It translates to CASSPGQGFGANVLTF.

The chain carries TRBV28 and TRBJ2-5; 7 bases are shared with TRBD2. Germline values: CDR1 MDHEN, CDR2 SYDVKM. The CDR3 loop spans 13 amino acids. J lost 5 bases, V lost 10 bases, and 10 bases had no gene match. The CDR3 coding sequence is TGTGCCACCTATATTAGGGGAGGGGAGACCCAGTACTTC. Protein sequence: CATYIRGGETQYF.

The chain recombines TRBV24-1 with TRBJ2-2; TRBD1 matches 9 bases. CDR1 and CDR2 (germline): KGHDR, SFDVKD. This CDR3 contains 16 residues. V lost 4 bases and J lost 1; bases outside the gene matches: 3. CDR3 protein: CATSDRQGGNTGELFF. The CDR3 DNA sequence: TGTGCCACCAGTGACCGACAGGGGGGGAACACCGGGGAGCTGTTTTTT.

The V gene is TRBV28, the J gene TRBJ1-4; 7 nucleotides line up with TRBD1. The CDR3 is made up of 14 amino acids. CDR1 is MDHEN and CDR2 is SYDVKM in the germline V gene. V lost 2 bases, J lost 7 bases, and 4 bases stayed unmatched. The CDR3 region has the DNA TGTGCCAGCAGTTTAGCGACAGGGACTGAAAAACTGTTTTTT. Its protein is CASSLATGTEKLFF.

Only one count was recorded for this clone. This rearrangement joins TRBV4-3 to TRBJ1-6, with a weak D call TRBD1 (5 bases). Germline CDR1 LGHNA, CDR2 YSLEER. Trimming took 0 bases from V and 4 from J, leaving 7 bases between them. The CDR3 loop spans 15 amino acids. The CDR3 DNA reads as TGCGCCAGCAGCCAAGAGGGGCTATATAATTCACCCCTCCACTTT. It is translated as CASSQEGLYNSPLHF.

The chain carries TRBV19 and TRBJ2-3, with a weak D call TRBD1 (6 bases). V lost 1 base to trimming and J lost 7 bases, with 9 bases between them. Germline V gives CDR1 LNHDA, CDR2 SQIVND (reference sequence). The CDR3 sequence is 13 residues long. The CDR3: CASSIVGQNTQYF. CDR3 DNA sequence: TGTGCCAGTAGTATAGTCGGACAGAATACGCAGTATTTT.

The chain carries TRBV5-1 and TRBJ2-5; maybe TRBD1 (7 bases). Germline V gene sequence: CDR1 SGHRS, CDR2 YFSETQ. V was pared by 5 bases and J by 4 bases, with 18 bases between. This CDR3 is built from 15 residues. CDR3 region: CASRSAGQPGETQYF. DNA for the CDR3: TGCGCCAGCAGATCGGCGGGACAGCCGGGAGAGACCCAGTACTTC.

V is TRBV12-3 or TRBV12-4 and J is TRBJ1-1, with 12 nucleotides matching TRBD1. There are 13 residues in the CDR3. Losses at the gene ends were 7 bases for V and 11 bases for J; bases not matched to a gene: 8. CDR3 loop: CASTRGQGAWAFF. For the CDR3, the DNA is TGTGCCAGCACGAGGGGACAGGGGGCCTGGGCTTTCTTT.

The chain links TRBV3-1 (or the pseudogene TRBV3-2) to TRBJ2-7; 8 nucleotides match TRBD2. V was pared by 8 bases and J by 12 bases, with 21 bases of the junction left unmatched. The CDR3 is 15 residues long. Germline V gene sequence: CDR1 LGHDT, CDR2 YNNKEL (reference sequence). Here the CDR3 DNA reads TGTGCCAGCGAATTGGGTAGCGGGGCAGCCAGTTCGAGGTACTTC. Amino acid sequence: CASELGSGAASSRYF.

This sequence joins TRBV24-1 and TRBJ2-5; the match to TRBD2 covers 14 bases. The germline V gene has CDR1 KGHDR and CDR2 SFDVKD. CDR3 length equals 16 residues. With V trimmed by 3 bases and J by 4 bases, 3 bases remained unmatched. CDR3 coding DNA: TGTGCCACCAGTGATCGCGGGACTAGCGGGGGAGAGACCCAGTACTTC. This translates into CATSDRGTSGGETQYF.

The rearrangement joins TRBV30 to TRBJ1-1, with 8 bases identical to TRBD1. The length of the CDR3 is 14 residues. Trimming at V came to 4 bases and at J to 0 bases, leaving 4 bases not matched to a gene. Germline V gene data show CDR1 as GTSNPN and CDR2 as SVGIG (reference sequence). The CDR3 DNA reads TGTGCCTGGATCCCGGGACAGGTGAACACTGAAGCTTTCTTT. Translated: CAWIPGQVNTEAFF.

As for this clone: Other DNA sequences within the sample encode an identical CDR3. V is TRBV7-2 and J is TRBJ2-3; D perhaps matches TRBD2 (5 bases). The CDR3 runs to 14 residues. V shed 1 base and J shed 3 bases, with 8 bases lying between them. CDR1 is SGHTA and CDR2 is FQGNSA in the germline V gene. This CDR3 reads CASSLGRGTDTQYF. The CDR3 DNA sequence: TGTGCCAGCAGCTTAGGTCGAGGGACAGATACGCAGTATTTT.

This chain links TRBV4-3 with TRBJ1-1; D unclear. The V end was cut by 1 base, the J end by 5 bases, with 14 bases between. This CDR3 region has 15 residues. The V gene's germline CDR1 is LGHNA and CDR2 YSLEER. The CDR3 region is CASSQGGRSGTEAFF. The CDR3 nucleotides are TGCGCCAGCAGCCAAGGGGGTCGCAGCGGAACTGAAGCTTTCTTT.

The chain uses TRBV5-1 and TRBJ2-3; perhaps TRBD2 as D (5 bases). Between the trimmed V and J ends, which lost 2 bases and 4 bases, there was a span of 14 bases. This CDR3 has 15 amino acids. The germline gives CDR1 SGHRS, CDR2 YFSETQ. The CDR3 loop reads CASSFGAPSSDTQYF. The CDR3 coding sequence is TGCGCCAGCAGCTTCGGTGCACCTAGCTCAGATACGCAGTATTTT.

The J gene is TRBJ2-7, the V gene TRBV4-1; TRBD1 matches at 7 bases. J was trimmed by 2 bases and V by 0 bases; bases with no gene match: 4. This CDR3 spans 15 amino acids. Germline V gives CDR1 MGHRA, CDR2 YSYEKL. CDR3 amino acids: CASSQDRGTAYEQYF. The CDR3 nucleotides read TGCGCCAGCAGCCAAGATCGAGGGACAGCCTACGAGCAGTACTTC.

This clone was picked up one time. The CDR3 here is CASSPGHGTDTQYF. CDR3 bases: TGTGCCAGCAGCCCGGGACACGGCACAGATACGCAGTATTTT. The chain links TRBV5-4 to TRBJ2-3; possible D gene TRBD1, 6 bases. V was shortened by 4 bases and J by 1 base, with 10 bases between the two germline ends. Germline CDR1 SGHNT, CDR2 YYREEE (reference sequence). This CDR3 has 14 residues.

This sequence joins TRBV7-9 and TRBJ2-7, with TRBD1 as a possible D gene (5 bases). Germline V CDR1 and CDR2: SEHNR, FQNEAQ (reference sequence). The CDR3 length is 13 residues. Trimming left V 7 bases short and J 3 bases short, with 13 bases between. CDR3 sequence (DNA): TGTGCCAGCACCCCACCGCAGGGCTACGAGCAGTACTTC. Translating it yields CASTPPQGYEQYF.

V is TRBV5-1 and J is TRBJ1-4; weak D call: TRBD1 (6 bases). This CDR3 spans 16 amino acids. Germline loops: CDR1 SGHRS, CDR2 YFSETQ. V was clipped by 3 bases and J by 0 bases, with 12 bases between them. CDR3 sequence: CASSSGQLATNEKLFF. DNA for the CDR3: TGCGCCAGCAGCTCAGGACAGCTAGCAACTAATGAAAAACTGTTTTTT. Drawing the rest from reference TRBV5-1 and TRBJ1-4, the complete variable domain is KAGVTQTPRYLIKTRGQQVTLSCSPISGHRSVSWYQQTPGQGLQFLFEYFSETQRNKGNFPGRFSGRQFSNSRSEMNVSTLELGDSALYLCASSSGQLATNEKLFFGSGTQLSVL.

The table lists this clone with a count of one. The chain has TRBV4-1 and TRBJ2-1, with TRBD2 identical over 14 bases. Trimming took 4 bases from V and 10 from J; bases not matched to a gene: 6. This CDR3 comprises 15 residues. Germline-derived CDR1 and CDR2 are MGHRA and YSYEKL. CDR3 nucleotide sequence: TGCGCCAGCAGCCCTAGACTAGCGGGGGGGAACGAGCAGTTCTTC. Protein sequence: CASSPRLAGGNEQFF.

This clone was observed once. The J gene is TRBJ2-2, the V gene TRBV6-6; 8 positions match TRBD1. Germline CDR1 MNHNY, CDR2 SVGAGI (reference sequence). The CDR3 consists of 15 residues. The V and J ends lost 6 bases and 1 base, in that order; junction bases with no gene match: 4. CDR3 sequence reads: CASSTGTGNTGELFF. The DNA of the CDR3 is TGTGCCAGCAGCACCGGGACAGGGAACACCGGGGAGCTGTTTTTT.

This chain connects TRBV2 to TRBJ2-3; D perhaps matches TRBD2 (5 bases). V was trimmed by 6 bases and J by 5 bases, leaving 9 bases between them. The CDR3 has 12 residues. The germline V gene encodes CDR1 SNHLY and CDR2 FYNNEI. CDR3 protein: CASRLEGDTQYF. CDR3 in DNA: TGTGCCAGCAGGCTAGAGGGAGATACGCAGTATTTT.

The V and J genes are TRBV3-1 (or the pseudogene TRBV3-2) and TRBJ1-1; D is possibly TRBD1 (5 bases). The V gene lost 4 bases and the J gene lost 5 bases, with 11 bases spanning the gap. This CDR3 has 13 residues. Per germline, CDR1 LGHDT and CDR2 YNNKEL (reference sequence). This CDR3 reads CASSRGGLTEAFF. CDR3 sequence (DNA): TGTGCCAGCAGCCGGGGGGGTCTTACTGAAGCTTTCTTT.

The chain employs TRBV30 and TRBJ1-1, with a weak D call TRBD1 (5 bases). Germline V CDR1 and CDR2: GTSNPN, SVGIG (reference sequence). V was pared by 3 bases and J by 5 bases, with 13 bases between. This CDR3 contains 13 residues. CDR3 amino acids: CAWSADGGTEAFF. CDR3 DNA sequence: TGTGCCTGGAGCGCCGACGGGGGAACTGAAGCTTTCTTT.

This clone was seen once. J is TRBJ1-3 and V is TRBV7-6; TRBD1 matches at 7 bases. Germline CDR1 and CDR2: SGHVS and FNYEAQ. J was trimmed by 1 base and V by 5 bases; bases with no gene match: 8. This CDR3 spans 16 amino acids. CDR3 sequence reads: CASSKESRGSGNTIYF. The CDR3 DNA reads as TGTGCCAGCAGCAAAGAAAGCAGGGGGTCTGGAAACACCATATATTTT.

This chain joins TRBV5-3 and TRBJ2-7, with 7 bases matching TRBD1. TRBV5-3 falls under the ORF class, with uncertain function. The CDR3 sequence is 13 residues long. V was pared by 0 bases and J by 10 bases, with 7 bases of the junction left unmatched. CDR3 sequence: CARSLGVRGPQYF. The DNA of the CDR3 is TGTGCCAGAAGCTTGGGAGTTAGGGGGCCTCAGTACTTC.